A single TCR beta chain is shown here with its context. No cognate antigen has been identified for it. No much larger clonotype is one base removed from it; base qualities were not supplied. These data are taken from a study of shared clonotypes between healthy human individuals (dated by TCRdb to about 2020). A note on the overall study: The cohort included three men and a couple of women between 18 and 49 years of age. For each donor, three plates each were used for CD4 naive and CD4 memory, two plates were used for CD8 naive, and one plate was used for CD8 memory. The study deeply sequenced blood TCR repertoires of several healthy adults to estimate repertoire size and the extent of clonotype sharing between individuals. Libraries were prepared and TCR repertoires were sequenced by different laboratories using diverse techniques, in order to increase sequencing depth and limit assay-specific biases. Leukapheresis yielded between about 0.85 and 10 billion PBMCs per donor.

Here is what the overall study found, with its caveats: Naive subsets generally had larger estimated clonotype richness than memory subsets did. Even with the large sequencing depth, rarefaction of the sorted-subset datasets indicated that sequencing was incomplete. The small number of donors limited the genetic and exposure-history diversity represented. Sampling was restricted to blood, and TCR repertoires in tissue are likely to differ from TCR repertoires in blood. Sharing across four donors was observed for about 4.8% of naive CD4, over 3% of naive CD8, about 2.3% of memory CD4, and around 0.4% of memory CD8 clonotypes. Clonotypes shared by all four sorted-subset donors showed higher generation probabilities than non-shared clonotypes. Based on pairwise subsampling, the degree of clonotype sharing among donors was expected to be affected by sequencing depth.

Here V drops 3 bases and J drops 3 bases, and the junction holds 4 bases not matched to any gene. Via the germline V gene, CDR1 is SGDLS and CDR2 YYNGEE. Including cysteine and phenylalanine, the CDR3 has 14 amino acids. The read is trimmed to its CDR3 DNA, 42 bases read in frame from base 1. Using the deep immunoSEQ assay, multiplex PCR amplified TCR CDR3 regions from genomic DNA. Genomic DNA extracted from each cell subset was distributed evenly over all wells of several immunoSEQ 96-well plates, and each plate served as one replicate. For sorted subsets, each replicate PCR was loaded with approximately 0.2 ug genomic DNA, equivalent to roughly 30,000 T cell genomes. Purified libraries were measured with a Qubit 3.0 fluorometer, size-checked on a Bioanalyzer 2100, and measured again with the KAPA Library Quantification kit. A separate single-read 150-cycle Illumina NextSeq 550 flow cell was used to sequence each immunoSEQ 96-well plate. The source study handled its data this way. Because the immunoSEQ output held only junctional sequences and lacked quality scores, the filtering could not match the filtering applied to full-length reads. To assign V/J genes and CDR3, sequences were annotated against IMGT germline references using PyIR, a Python wrapper for IgBLAST v1.9. Any read was removed if the V/J assignment was weak (E-value above 1e-6), the CDR3 was missing, or the read contained stop codons, out-of-frame junctions, or ambiguous translated residues. V3J clonotypes were defined as sequences sharing an identical inferred V gene, J gene, and CDR3 amino acid sequence. The percentage overlap between two repertoires was calculated by dividing the number of shared unique clonotypes by the size of the smaller repertoire. RTK rarefaction, the Chao1 estimator, and Recon v2.1 estimates of unobserved clonotypes were used to assess repertoire richness. OLGA was used to compute generation probabilities for all TCRbeta clonotypes that the gDNA method yielded from a handful of donors. TCRdb carries this immuneACCESS record with in-frame sequences only. Its versions omit some clonotypes, under half of them owing to an unresolved V gene in the studies checked, with the rest unexplained. V, J and clone size are those of that table, while D and trimming were read from the DNA. The table for this sample lists about 600,000 clones; roughly 98% of them were counted only once. Of the sample, 0.3% falls within the top ten clones.

CD8 naive samples consisted of CD45RO-negative cells that were positively selected for CCR7, yielding a CD45RA+CCR7+ population without TemRA cells. The donors were healthy, HIV-negative adults who had no recently reported acute infections or vaccinations. Every donor was a Caucasian adult living in Nashville, Tennessee, USA. After blood collection by leukapheresis, PBMCs were isolated using Ficoll-Histopaque density gradient centrifugation and then cryopreserved in the vapor phase of liquid nitrogen. Analytical flow cytometry was used to check the purity and quantity of every magnetically sorted T cell population. Each sorted fraction had its genomic DNA isolated and then quantified by UV absorbance on a Nanodrop 2000c.

This clonotype was sampled from a man in his thirties or forties in good health. The chain is assembled from TRBV9 and TRBJ2-3, with 7 bases in between that match TRBD2. The sequenced sample was naive CD8+ T cells sorted from blood. The meaning of the sample's cell subset or site label: CD45RA+CCR7+. The DNA sequence follows: TGTGCCAGCAGCGACACTAGCGCGACAGATACGCAGTATTTT. This encodes CASSDTSATDTQYF.